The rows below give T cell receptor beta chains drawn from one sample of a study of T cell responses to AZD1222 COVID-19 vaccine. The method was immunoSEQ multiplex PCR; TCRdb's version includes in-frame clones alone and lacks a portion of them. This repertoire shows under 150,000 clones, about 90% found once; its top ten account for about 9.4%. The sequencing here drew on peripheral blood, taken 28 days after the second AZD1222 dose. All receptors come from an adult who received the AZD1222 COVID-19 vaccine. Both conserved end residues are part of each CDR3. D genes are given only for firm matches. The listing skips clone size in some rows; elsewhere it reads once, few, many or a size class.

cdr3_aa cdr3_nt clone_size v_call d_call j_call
CASSYGGSRGNQPQHF TGTGCCAGCAGTTACGGGGGCTCTAGAGGAAACCAGCCCCAGCATTTT NA TRBV6-2/TRBV6-3 NA TRBJ1-5
CASSAQGAGELFF TGTGCCAGCAGCGCTCAGGGCGCCGGGGAGCTGTTTTTT once TRBV9 NA TRBJ2-2
CASSTSGRGGETQYF TGTGCCAGCAGTACTAGCGGGAGGGGTGGGGAGACCCAGTACTTC NA TRBV3-1/TRBV3-2 TRBD2 TRBJ2-5
CASNIAGGSEQFF TGTGCCAGCAATATAGCGGGGGGGTCTGAGCAGTTCTTC once TRBV12-3/TRBV12-4 TRBD2 TRBJ2-1
CASSSDRAAGYTF TGTGCCAGCAGCTCGGACAGGGCAGCTGGCTACACCTTC NA TRBV11-2 TRBD1 TRBJ1-2
CASSEQGRYGYTF TGCGCCAGCAGTGAGCAGGGTCGCTATGGCTACACCTTC few TRBV10-1 NA TRBJ1-2
CASSPGGSSRTGELFF TGTGCCAGCAGCCCCGGGGGTTCGAGTCGGACCGGGGAGCTGTTTTTT NA TRBV3-1/TRBV3-2 NA TRBJ2-2
CASSSSGGESKKGYTF TGTGCCAGCAGCTCGTCGGGGGGCGAGTCTAAAAAAGGCTACACCTTC NA TRBV7-9 NA TRBJ1-2
CASSPGTVSTDTQYF TGTGCCAGCAGCCCCGGGACTGTTAGCACAGATACGCAGTATTTT NA TRBV13 NA TRBJ2-3
CASSGSQETQYF TGTGCCAGCTCAGGGTCCCAAGAGACCCAGTACTTC NA TRBV18 NA TRBJ2-5
CASSIPVNTEAFF TGTGCCAGTAGTATTCCAGTGAACACTGAAGCTTTCTTT NA TRBV19 NA TRBJ1-1
CASSFLPGANTEAFF TGTGCCAGCAGTTTTTTGCCAGGGGCGAACACTGAAGCTTTCTTT NA TRBV28 NA TRBJ1-1
CAWREPGQLEAFF TGTGCCTGGAGGGAACCGGGACAGCTTGAAGCTTTCTTT NA TRBV30 TRBD1 TRBJ1-1
CASSLDRAGRNTEAFF TGTGCCAGCAGCCTTGACAGGGCAGGGAGGAACACTGAAGCTTTCTTT once TRBV9 TRBD1 TRBJ1-1
CASGLFRGTVKFHEQFF TGTGCTAGTGGTTTGTTCCGAGGGACAGTTAAGTTCCATGAGCAGTTCTTC NA TRBV12-5 TRBD1 TRBJ2-1
CASSPRKQPQHF TGTGCCAGTAGTCCCCGAAAGCAGCCCCAGCATTTT few TRBV19 NA TRBJ1-5
CASSPDQNTEAFF TGTGCCAGCTCACCGGACCAGAACACTGAAGCTTTCTTT NA TRBV18 NA TRBJ1-1